This passage covers 5 T cell receptor beta chains from one sample sequenced in a study of blood T cell repertoires in COVID-19. Clones were sequenced by immunoSEQ multiplex PCR, and TCRdb holds only the in-frame ones, with some missing. The sample consists of 180,000 or so clones, roughly three quarters of them appearing once. Source material: peripheral blood. The receptors derive from a woman aged 50 to 65 with active or convalescent COVID-19.

This clone was detected a few times. The chain couples TRBV11-2 to TRBJ2-7; D uncertain. Germline assignment: CDR1 SGHAT and CDR2 FQNNGV. The CDR3 has 14 amino acids. Trimming left V 1 base short and J 2 bases short, with 9 bases between. CDR3 coding DNA: TGTGCCAGCAGCTTAGCGATAGCAGCCTACGAGCAGTACTTC. Protein: CASSLAIAAYEQYF.

The chain carries TRBV14 and TRBJ1-2, with TRBD1 as a possible D gene (5 bases). Germline V CDR1 and CDR2: SGHDN, FVKESK. This CDR3 spans 15 amino acids. Trimming took 4 bases from V and 5 from J, leaving 17 bases between them. The CDR3 spells CASSRELKGRYGYTF. The CDR3 nucleotides read TGTGCCAGCAGCCGCGAACTTAAGGGGAGGTATGGCTACACCTTC.

The chain couples TRBV6-5 to TRBJ2-2; 10 bases match TRBD2. This CDR3 is built from 16 residues. In germline, CDR1 is MNHEY, CDR2 SVGAGI. The V segment lost 4 bases and the J segment 5 bases; nucleotides outside the gene matches: 7. The CDR3 region is CASSFLAGGFTGELFF. The CDR3 nucleotides read TGTGCCAGCAGTTTTTTAGCGGGGGGTTTTACCGGGGAGCTGTTTTTT.

The CDR3 here is CAWSRTVPYSNQPQHF. CDR3 DNA sequence: TGTGCCTGGAGCCGAACTGTACCGTATAGCAATCAGCCCCAGCATTTT. This rearrangement joins TRBV30 to TRBJ1-5; no clear D gene. Germline lookup yields CDR1 GTSNPN and CDR2 SVGIG (reference sequence). The V gene lost 3 bases and the J gene lost 0 bases, with 15 bases spanning the gap. This CDR3 has 16 residues. Using reference TRBV30 and TRBJ1-5 for the parts outside the CDR3, the full variable domain is SQTIHQWPATLVQPVGSPLSLECTVEGTSNPNLYWYRQAAGRGLQLLFYSVGIGQISSEVPQNLSASRPQDRQFILSSKKLLLSDSGFYLCAWSRTVPYSNQPQHFGDGTRLSIL.

CDR3 in amino acids: CASSQDGGQAYYEQYF. CDR3 sequence (DNA): TGTGCCAGCAGCCAAGATGGGGGCCAGGCCTACTACGAGCAGTACTTC. The gene calls are TRBV3-1 (or the pseudogene TRBV3-2) and TRBJ2-7, with D possibly TRBD1 on 6 matching bases. The germline V and J ends were trimmed by 0 bases and 3 bases, with 15 bases remaining between them. The CDR3 spans 16 residues. Germline CDR1 reads LGHDT; CDR2 reads YNNKEL (reference sequence).